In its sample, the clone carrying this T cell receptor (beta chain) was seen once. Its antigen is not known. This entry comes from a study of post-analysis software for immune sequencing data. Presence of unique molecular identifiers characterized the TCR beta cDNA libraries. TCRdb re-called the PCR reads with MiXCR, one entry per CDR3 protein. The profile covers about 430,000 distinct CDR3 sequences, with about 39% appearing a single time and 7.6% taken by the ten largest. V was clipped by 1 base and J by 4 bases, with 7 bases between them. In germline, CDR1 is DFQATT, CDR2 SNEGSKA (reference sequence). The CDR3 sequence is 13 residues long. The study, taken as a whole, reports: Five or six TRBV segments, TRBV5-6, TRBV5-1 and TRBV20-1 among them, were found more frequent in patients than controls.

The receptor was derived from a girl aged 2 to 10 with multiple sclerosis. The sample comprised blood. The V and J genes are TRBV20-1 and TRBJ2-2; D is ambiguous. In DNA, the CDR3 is TGCAGTGCTAGAGGCTTGTCCACCGGGGAGCTGTTTTTT. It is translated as CSARGLSTGELFF.